A single sample gave rise to the 6 T cell receptor beta chains below, sequenced in a study of long-term antiretroviral therapy in people with HIV. Survey-level resolution applied to immunoSEQ assay v3.0. Assay: immunoSEQ multiplex PCR; the TCRdb copy retains only in-frame clones and omits some. Of around 30,000 clones detected, around 85% appear once; the ten largest clones hold around 9.6%. The material sequenced was unsorted PBMCs, taken 2.3 years after starting antiretroviral therapy. Receptor source: a man aged 35 to 55 with HIV.

This clone was picked up one time. The V and J genes are TRBV13 and TRBJ2-6; the D call may be TRBD1 or TRBD2 (5 bases each). Trimming removed 2 bases at V and 0 bases at J, with 11 bases between. Germline lookup yields CDR1 PRHDT and CDR2 FYEKMQ (reference sequence). CDR3 length equals 17 residues. The CDR3 DNA follows: TGTGCCAGCAGCTTAAGAGGGGAAGGCTCTGGGGCCAACGTCCTGACTTTC. Translated, it gives CASSLRGEGSGANVLTF.

The gene calls are TRBV6-5 and TRBJ2-7, with 11 bases that match TRBD1. The CDR3 spans 15 residues. After removal of 0 bases from V and 5 bases from J, the junction contained 3 bases not matched to a gene. Germline V gives CDR1 MNHEY, CDR2 SVGAGI. CDR3 nucleotide sequence: TGTGCCAGCAGTTACTCGGACAGGGGGCTTGACGAGCAGTACTTC. Translated: CASSYSDRGLDEQYF.

The V call is TRBV19, the J call TRBJ1-1; 8 bases align to TRBD1. Losses at the gene ends were 3 bases for V and 0 bases for J; bases not matched to a gene: 3. Germline loops: CDR1 LNHDA, CDR2 SQIVND (reference sequence). CDR3 size: 15 residues. CDR3 loop: CASSIRRGLNTEAFF. CDR3 coding DNA: TGTGCCAGTAGTATCCGCAGGGGGCTGAACACTGAAGCTTTCTTT.

V and J are TRBV5-1 and TRBJ1-4; D not resolved. The germline V and J ends were trimmed by 5 bases and 5 bases, with 10 bases remaining between them. The length of the CDR3 is 13 residues. Germline assignment: CDR1 SGHRS and CDR2 YFSETQ. The CDR3 DNA reads TGCGCCAGCAGTTACCTACCGAATGAAAAACTGTTTTTT. Translated, it gives CASSYLPNEKLFF.

This chain connects TRBV2 to TRBJ2-3; D ambiguous. Trimming took 5 bases from V and 1 from J, leaving 13 bases between them. This CDR3 has 15 residues. Looked up from germline, CDR1 is SNHLY and CDR2 is FYNNEI. DNA for the CDR3: TGTGCCAGCAGTTCTCGTCGAGACGGCACAGATACGCAGTATTTT. Amino acids: CASSSRRDGTDTQYF.

The rearrangement uses TRBV4-1 and TRBJ2-1; a weak D match, TRBD1 (6 bases). The CDR3 has 16 amino acids. The V end was cut by 1 base, the J end by 4 bases, with 14 bases between. CDR1 is MGHRA and CDR2 is YSYEKL in the germline V gene. CDR3 sequence (DNA): TGCGCCAGCAGCCAAGGGTTGGCAGGGGTGTACAATGAGCAGTTCTTC. Its translation is CASSQGLAGVYNEQFF.